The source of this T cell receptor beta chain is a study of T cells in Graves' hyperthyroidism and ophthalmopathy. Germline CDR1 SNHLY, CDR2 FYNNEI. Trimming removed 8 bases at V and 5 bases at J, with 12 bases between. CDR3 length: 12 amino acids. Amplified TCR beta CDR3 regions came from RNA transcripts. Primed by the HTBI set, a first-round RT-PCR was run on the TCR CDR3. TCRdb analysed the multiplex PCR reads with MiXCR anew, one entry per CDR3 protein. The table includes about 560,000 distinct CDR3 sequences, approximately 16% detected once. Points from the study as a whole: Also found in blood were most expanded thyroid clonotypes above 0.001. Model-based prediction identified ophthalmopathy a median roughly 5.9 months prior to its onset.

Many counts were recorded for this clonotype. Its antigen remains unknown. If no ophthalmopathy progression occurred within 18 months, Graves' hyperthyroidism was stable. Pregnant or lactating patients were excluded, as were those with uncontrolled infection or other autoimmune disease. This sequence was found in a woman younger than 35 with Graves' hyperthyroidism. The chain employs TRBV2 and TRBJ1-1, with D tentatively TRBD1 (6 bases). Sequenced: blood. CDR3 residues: CASEHRETEAFF. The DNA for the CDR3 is TGTGCCAGCGAACACAGGGAGACTGAAGCTTTCTTT.